This TCR beta chain was captured in a study of patients and donors after allogeneic stem cell transplantation. TCRdb re-called the RT-PCR reads with MiXCR, one entry per CDR3 protein. Of around 200,000 distinct CDR3 sequences listed, 35% to 45% were seen once; the top ten hold 11%. This CDR3 contains 11 residues. Germline values: CDR1 GTSNPN, CDR2 SVGIG (reference sequence). The V end lost 1 base, the J end lost 1 base, and 1 base lay between the germline ends. Sequencing used blood, either unsorted or a sorted T cell fraction (not recorded which). This TCR was sampled from a human donor who was either an allogeneic HSCT recipient or a stem cell or donor lymphocyte infusion donor (not recorded which). It is not recorded whose cells these are; they may come from a transplant donor. The rearrangement uses TRBV30 and TRBJ2-5; no definite D call. In DNA form, the CDR3 reads TGTGCCTGGAGTGCCCAAGAGACCCAGTACTTC. This gives the protein CAWSAQETQYF.